This is a list of T cell receptor beta chains from one sample in a study of blood T cells in healthy people across ages. A single record per CDR3 protein comes from TCRdb applying MiXCR to the 5' RACE reads. The repertoire holds approximately 1.5 million distinct CDR3 sequences, with roughly 32% as singletons. Sequenced sample: blood. These receptors came from a woman between 25 and 40 years old in good health. Both conserved end residues are part of each CDR3. The D gene is left open where the match is weak. Clone size is not always given. Where it is, it says once, few, many or a class for expanded clones.

TRBV20-1	TRBJ1-2	TRBD1	NA	CSARMDRGLSGYTF	TGCAGTGCTAGAATGGACAGGGGGCTGTCTGGCTACACCTTC
TRBV5-1	TRBJ1-6	NA	NA	CASSSYFGDPLHF	TGCGCCAGCAGCTCCTACTTCGGGGATCCCCTCCACTTT
TRBV15	TRBJ2-5	NA	few	CATSRDHYQETQYF	TGTGCCACCAGCAGAGATCATTACCAAGAGACCCAGTACTTC
TRBV7-8	TRBJ1-5	NA	NA	CASSSAGDWAAAQHF	TGTGCCAGCAGCTCCGCGGGGGATTGGGCGGCGGCCCAGCATTTT
TRBV7-9	TRBJ2-1	TRBD1	few	CASSATGGFTWFF	TGTGCCAGCAGCGCGACAGGGGGCTTTACATGGTTCTTC
TRBV3-1	TRBJ2-1	TRBD2	few	CASSHLVGGYNEQFF	TGTGCCAGCAGCCATTTGGTGGGAGGGTACAATGAGCAGTTCTTC
TRBV29-1	TRBJ2-3	NA	many	CSVDEWGPPQDTQYF	TGCAGCGTTGACGAATGGGGGCCACCCCAAGATACGCAGTATTTT
TRBV20-1	TRBJ2-1	TRBD2	NA	CSVTGLAGGNEQFF	TGCAGTGTTACGGGACTAGCGGGAGGGAATGAGCAGTTCTTC
TRBV27	TRBJ1-2	NA	NA	CASSLNSDYGYTF	TGTGCCAGCAGTTTAAACAGCGACTATGGCTACACCTTC
TRBV3-1	TRBJ2-1	TRBD1	many	CASSQVRGPGNEQFF	TGTGCCAGCAGCCAAGTGAGGGGGCCGGGAAATGAGCAGTTCTTC